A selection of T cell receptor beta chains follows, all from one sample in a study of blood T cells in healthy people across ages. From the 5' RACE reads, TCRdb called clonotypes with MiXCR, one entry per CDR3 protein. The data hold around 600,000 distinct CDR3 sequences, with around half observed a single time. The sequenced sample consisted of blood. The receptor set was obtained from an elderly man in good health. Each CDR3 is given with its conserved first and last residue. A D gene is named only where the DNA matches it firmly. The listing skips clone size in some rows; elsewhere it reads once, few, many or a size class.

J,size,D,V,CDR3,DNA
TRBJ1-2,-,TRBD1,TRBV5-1,CASSLGPTGQTTNYGYTF,TGCGCCAGCAGCTTGGGCCCTACGGGACAGACGACTAACTATGGCTACACCTTC
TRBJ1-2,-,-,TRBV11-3,CASSAEGYGYTF,TGTGCCAGCAGCGCGGAGGGGTATGGCTACACCTTC
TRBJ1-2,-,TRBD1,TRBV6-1,CASSLTGANGYTF,TGTGCCAGCAGCCTGACAGGGGCGAATGGCTACACCTTC
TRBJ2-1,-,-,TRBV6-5,CASSTGTVNEQFF,TGTGCCAGCAGCACCGGGACTGTCAATGAGCAGTTCTTC
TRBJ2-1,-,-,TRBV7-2,CTSSPPVYNEQFF,TGTACCAGCAGCCCGCCAGTTTACAATGAGCAGTTCTTC
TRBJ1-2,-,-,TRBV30,CAWSPTGAYYGYTF,TGTGCCTGGAGCCCGACCGGGGCGTACTATGGCTACACCTTC
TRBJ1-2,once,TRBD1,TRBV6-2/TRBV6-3,CASRTHASGTGYGYTF,TGTGCCAGCAGGACCCACGCCTCCGGGACAGGCTATGGCTACACCTTC
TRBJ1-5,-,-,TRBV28,CASTLSGGDHQPQHF,TGTGCCAGCACCCTTAGCGGAGGGGACCATCAGCCCCAGCATTTT
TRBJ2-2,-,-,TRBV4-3,CASCQVIQAAGELFF,TGCGCCAGCTGCCAAGTCATCCAGGCTGCCGGGGAGCTGTTTTTT
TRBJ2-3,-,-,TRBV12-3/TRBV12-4,CASSFGVRTDTQYF,TGTGCCAGCAGTTTTGGTGTGCGCACAGATACGCAGTATTTT
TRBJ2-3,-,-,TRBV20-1,CSARDWLVTDTQYF,TGCAGTGCTAGAGATTGGCTAGTCACAGATACGCAGTATTTT
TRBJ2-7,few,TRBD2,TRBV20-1,CSARDLGRGSSYEQYF,TGCAGTGCTAGAGATCTGGGGCGGGGGAGCTCCTACGAGCAGTACTTC
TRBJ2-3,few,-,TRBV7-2,CASSPPGTGDTQYF,TGTGCCAGCAGCCCACCGGGGACCGGGGATACGCAGTATTTT
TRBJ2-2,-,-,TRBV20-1,CSAPRDTNTGELFF,TGCAGTGCTCCCCGGGACACGAACACCGGGGAGCTGTTTTTT
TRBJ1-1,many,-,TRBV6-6,CASSRTVTEAFF,TGTGCCAGCAGTAGAACGGTCACTGAAGCTTTCTTT
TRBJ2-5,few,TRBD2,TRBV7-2,CASSLGTSGGEQYF,TGTGCCAGCAGCCTAGGGACTAGCGGGGGGGAGCAGTACTTC
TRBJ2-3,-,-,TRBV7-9,CASSLGPSNPTDTQYF,TGTGCCAGCAGCTTGGGGCCTAGTAATCCCACAGATACGCAGTATTTT
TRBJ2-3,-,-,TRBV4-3,CASSHAIGASTDTQYF,TGCGCCAGCAGCCATGCCATCGGGGCGAGCACAGATACGCAGTATTTT
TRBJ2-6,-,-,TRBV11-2,CASSPLGAGANVLTF,TGTGCCAGCAGCCCTCTGGGCGCTGGGGCCAACGTCCTGACTTTC
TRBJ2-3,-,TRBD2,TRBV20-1,CSAEKMGTSARSRTQYF,TGCAGTGCTGAAAAGATGGGGACTAGCGCTCGAAGTCGCACGCAGTATTTT
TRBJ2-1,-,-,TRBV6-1,CASSEIAGDLGEQFF,TGTGCCAGCAGTGAAATTGCCGGGGACTTGGGTGAACAGTTCTTC
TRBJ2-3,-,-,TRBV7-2,CASDRSGDTQYF,TGTGCCAGCGACAGGTCTGGAGATACGCAGTATTTT
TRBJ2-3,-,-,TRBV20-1,CSAPSPSRRGTDTQYF,TGCAGTGCTCCCAGTCCCAGCCGTCGGGGCACAGATACGCAGTATTTT
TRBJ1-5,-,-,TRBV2,CASRPDRLSNQPQHF,TGTGCCAGCAGACCGGACAGACTAAGCAATCAGCCCCAGCATTTT
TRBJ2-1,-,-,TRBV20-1,CSARTPRTQINEQFF,TGCAGTGCTAGGACCCCGCGGACTCAGATCAATGAGCAGTTCTTC
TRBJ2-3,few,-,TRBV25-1,CASSEYSTDTQYF,TGTGCCAGCAGTGAATACTCAACCGATACGCAGTATTTT
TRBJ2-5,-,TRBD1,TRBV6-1,CASTRDRGLETQYF,TGTGCCAGTACAAGGGACAGGGGGTTAGAGACCCAGTACTTC
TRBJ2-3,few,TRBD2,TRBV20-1,CSAIPSGGLDTQYF,TGCAGTGCTATTCCTAGCGGGGGCCTAGATACGCAGTATTTT
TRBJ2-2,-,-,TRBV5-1,CASSLLRALNTGELFF,TGCGCCAGCAGCTTGCTCCGGGCCTTGAACACCGGGGAGCTGTTTTTT
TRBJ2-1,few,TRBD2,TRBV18,CASSPIAGGPSRRNEQFF,TGTGCCAGCTCACCTATCGCGGGAGGGCCTAGCCGGCGGAATGAGCAGTTCTTC
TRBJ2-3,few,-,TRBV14,CASSPNAHTDTQYF,TGTGCCAGCAGCCCAAACGCACACACAGATACGCAGTATTTT
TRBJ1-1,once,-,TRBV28,CASTGGWGYGGTEAFF,TGTGCCAGCACCGGGGGCTGGGGGTATGGGGGCACTGAAGCTTTCTTT
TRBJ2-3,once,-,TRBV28,CASISSGDATDTQYF,TGTGCCAGCATTTCGTCCGGGGACGCCACAGATACGCAGTATTTT
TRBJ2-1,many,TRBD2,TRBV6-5,CASSYSRSGLAVFNEQFF,TGTGCCAGCAGTTACTCAAGGTCGGGTCTAGCGGTCTTTAATGAGCAGTTCTTC
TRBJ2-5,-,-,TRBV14,CASSQDLEGPKYF,TGTGCTAGCAGCCAAGATTTGGAGGGGCCTAAGTACTTC
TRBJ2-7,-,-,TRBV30,CAWKGRGIGEQYF,TGTGCCTGGAAAGGAAGAGGGATCGGCGAGCAGTACTTC
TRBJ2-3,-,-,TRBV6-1,CASSEEGGGTDTQYF,TGTGCCAGCAGTGAGGAGGGGGGGGGCACAGATACGCAGTATTTT
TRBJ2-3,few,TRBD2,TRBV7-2,CASSLGPSGLGGDTQYF,TGTGCCAGCAGCTTAGGACCCTCGGGACTAGGCGGAGATACGCAGTATTTT
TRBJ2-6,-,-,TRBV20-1,CSITPVSYSGANVLTF,TGCAGTATAACCCCAGTTTCTTACTCTGGGGCCAACGTCCTGACTTTC
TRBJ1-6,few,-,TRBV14,CASSFRLRSYNSPLHF,TGTGCCAGCAGCTTTAGACTCCGCTCCTATAATTCACCCCTCCACTTT
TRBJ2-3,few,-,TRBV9,CASSASTTDTQYF,TGTGCCAGCAGCGCTTCTACCACAGATACGCAGTATTTT
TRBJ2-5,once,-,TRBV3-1,CASSRGSSEETQYF,TGTGCCAGCAGCCGAGGTTCCTCGGAGGAGACCCAGTACTTC
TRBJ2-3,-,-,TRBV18,CASSSDRDTQYF,TGTGCCAGCTCATCCGATAGGGATACGCAGTATTTT
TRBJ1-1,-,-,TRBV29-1,CSVVGRTVEAFF,TGCAGCGTAGTTGGCAGGACAGTTGAAGCTTTCTTT
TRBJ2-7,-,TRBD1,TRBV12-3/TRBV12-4,CASSFSDRGYEQYF,TGTGCCAGCAGTTTTTCGGACAGGGGCTACGAGCAGTACTTC
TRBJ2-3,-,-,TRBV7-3,CASSSQLSSDTQYF,TGTGCCAGCAGCTCCCAGCTGTCCTCCGATACGCAGTATTTT
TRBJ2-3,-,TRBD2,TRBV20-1,CSALLSGSSTDTQYF,TGCAGTGCTCTCCTTAGCGGGAGCAGCACAGATACGCAGTATTTT
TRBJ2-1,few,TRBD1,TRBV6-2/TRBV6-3,CASSVSTGEFRYEQFF,TGTGCCAGCAGCGTATCTACAGGGGAATTTCGGTATGAGCAGTTCTTC
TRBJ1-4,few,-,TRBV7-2,CASSLEGLVNEKLFF,TGTGCCAGCAGCTTAGAGGGCTTGGTAAATGAAAAACTGTTTTTT
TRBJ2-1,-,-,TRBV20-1,CSASRGELRNEQFF,TGCAGTGCTAGCCGCGGGGAGCTTCGGAATGAGCAGTTCTTC
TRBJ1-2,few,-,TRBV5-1,CASSLAITEYGYTF,TGCGCCAGCAGCTTGGCAATCACAGAATATGGCTACACCTTC
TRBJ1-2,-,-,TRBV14,CASSRDFESGYTF,TGTGCCAGCAGCCGGGACTTTGAAAGTGGCTACACCTTC
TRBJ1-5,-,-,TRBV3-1,CASSHRGTSNQPQHF,TGTGCCAGCAGCCATAGGGGGACAAGCAATCAGCCCCAGCATTTT